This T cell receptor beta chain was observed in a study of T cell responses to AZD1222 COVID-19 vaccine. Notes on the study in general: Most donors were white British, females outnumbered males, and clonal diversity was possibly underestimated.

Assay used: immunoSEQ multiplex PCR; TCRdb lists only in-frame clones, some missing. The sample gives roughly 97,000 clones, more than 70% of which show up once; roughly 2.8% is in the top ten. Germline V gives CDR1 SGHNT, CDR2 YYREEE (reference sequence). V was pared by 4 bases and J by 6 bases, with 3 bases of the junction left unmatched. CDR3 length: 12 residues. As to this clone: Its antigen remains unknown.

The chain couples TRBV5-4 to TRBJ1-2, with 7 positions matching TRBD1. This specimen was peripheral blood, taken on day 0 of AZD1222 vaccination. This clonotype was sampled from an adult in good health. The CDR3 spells CASSVTGDGYTF. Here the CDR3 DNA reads TGTGCCAGCAGCGTAACAGGGGATGGCTACACCTTC.